What follows describes a single T cell receptor (beta chain). Its antigen remains unknown. Gene names and germline match the mouse. The read halts 1 residue ahead of the CDR3 end, with the missing end drawn from the germline J gene. The data were obtained in a study of tissue T cells after allogeneic stem cell transplantation. Study results and limitations: Anatomically similar tissues had similar TCR repertoires within each patient. Only a limited share of tissue TCRs appeared in blood or spleen. Shared clones across patients were few; motif clustering revealed tissue-specific shared signatures.

TCRbeta CDR3 was sequenced at survey depth with template counts. Generated by immunoSEQ multiplex PCR, the TCRdb table keeps only in-frame clones and is missing some. Of nearly 50,000 clones in the sample, over 65% were seen once. CDR1 GKSSPN and CDR2 SITVG come from the germline V gene. The CDR3 extends over 13 amino acids. V lost 2 bases and J 7 bases, leaving 12 bases between the germline ends. The sequence was collected from a pool of C57BL/6 mice in good health. The sequenced sample consisted of sorted cells pooled from one or two spleens. J is TRBJ2-1 and V is TRBV31; D may match TRBD1 or TRBD2 (6 bases each). The CDR3 here is CAWSMGARAEQFF. The sequenced part of the CDR3 DNA is TGTGCCTGGAGTATGGGGGCGAGAGCTGAGCAGTTC. Supplemented by reference TRBV31 and TRBJ2-1, the full variable domain reads AQTIHQWPVAEIKAVGSPLSLGCTIKGKSSPNLYWYWQATGGTLQQLFYSITVGQVESVVQLNLSASRPKDDQFILSTEKLLLSHSGFYLCAWSMGARAEQFFGPGTRLTVL.